One sample yielded the 8 T cell receptor beta chains listed below, sequenced in a study of T cells expressing NK-cell markers. TCRdb re-called the 5' RACE reads and gives one entry per CDR3 protein, without DNA. In all, the sample yields about 380,000 distinct CDR3 sequences. The sample comprised blood T cells: a sorted CD56 or NKG2C T cell subset, CD4+ or CD8+ T cells, or bulk PBMC T cells (not recorded which). These receptors all come from a man aged 18 to 69 in good health.

The chain is built from TRBV24-1 and TRBJ2-1; TCRdb reports TRBD2, a call that lacks DNA to check it against. CDR1 is KGHDR, CDR2 SFDVKD, per germline. The CDR3 is made up of 16 amino acids. The CDR3 protein is CATSDPTSGRYNEQFF.

V usage is TRBV7-8 and J usage is TRBJ2-3; TCRdb outputs TRBD1, but without DNA this stays unchecked. This CDR3 has 13 amino acids. From germline, CDR1 is SGHVS and CDR2 FQNEAQ. CDR3 region: CAAGQRAADTQYF.

The chain links TRBV7-8 to TRBJ1-2; the D call of TRBD1 rests on TCRdb alone, since no DNA is present to check it. The CDR3 sequence is 15 residues long. CDR1 SGHVS and CDR2 FQNEAQ come from the germline V gene. CDR3 loop: CASSSRLGGGEGYTF.

This chain connects TRBV20-1 to TRBJ2-3; TCRdb proposes TRBD2, but this gene call is untestable without DNA. Germline assignment: CDR1 DFQATT and CDR2 SNEGSKA (reference sequence). The CDR3 is 14 residues long. The CDR3 sequence: CSAQKGLAGDTQYF.

CDR3 loop: CASSPQGGQPQHF. V and J are TRBV7-2 and TRBJ1-5; the TRBD1 assignment by TCRdb is unverifiable without DNA. Germline assignment: CDR1 SGHTA and CDR2 FQGNSA. This CDR3 is built from 13 residues.

The chain recombines TRBV23-1 with TRBJ2-7; the TCRdb call, TRBD2, lacks DNA for checking. TRBV23-1 qualifies as an ORF whose function is uncertain. The CDR3 loop spans 15 amino acids. The CDR3 reads CAIEVFGVRAYEQYF.

The CDR3 loop reads CASTTRFGHETQYF. The chain is built from TRBV3-1 and TRBJ2-5; TCRdb lists TRBD1, though no DNA is available to test this call. Germline V gene data show CDR1 as LGHDT and CDR2 as YNNKEL (reference sequence). The CDR3 is made up of 14 amino acids.

The chain is built from TRBV20-1 and TRBJ1-6; no DNA is available, so the TRBD1 call from TCRdb remains unchecked. Germline V lookup: CDR1 DFQATT, CDR2 SNEGSKA (reference sequence). There are 15 residues in the CDR3. The CDR3 loop is CSARSGDRIGSPLHF.